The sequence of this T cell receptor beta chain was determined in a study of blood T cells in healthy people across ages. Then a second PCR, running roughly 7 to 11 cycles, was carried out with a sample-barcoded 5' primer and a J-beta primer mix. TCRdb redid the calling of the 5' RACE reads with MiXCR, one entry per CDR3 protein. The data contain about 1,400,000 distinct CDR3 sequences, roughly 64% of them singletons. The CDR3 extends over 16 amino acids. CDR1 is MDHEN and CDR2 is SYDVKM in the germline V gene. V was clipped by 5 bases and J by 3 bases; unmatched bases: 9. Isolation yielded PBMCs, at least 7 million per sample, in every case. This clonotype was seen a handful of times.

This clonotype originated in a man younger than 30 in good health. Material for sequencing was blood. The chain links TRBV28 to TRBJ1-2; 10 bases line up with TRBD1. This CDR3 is CASSRDRGRLDYGYTF. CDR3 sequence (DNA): TGTGCCAGCAGTCGGGACAGGGGTAGATTGGACTATGGCTACACCTTC.